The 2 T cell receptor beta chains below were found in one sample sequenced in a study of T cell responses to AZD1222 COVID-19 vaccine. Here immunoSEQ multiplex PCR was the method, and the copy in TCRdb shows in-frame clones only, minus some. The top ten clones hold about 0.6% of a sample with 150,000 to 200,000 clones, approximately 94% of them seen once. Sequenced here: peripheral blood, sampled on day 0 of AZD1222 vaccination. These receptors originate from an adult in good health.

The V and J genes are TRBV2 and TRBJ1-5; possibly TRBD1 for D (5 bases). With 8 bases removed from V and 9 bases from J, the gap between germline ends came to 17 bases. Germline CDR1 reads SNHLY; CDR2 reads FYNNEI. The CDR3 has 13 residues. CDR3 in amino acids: CASASGEGRPQHF. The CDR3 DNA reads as TGTGCCAGCGCATCAGGTGAGGGGAGGCCCCAGCATTTT.

CDR3 bases: TGCGCCAGCAGCCAAGAATTTGCCTTCAGGACCCAGCCCCAGCATTTT. Protein: CASSQEFAFRTQPQHF. The V call is TRBV4-1, the J call TRBJ1-5; D remains ambiguous. This CDR3 spans 16 amino acids. V was shortened by 0 bases and J by 7 bases, with 16 bases between the two germline ends. Germline CDR1 is MGHRA and CDR2 is YSYEKL.